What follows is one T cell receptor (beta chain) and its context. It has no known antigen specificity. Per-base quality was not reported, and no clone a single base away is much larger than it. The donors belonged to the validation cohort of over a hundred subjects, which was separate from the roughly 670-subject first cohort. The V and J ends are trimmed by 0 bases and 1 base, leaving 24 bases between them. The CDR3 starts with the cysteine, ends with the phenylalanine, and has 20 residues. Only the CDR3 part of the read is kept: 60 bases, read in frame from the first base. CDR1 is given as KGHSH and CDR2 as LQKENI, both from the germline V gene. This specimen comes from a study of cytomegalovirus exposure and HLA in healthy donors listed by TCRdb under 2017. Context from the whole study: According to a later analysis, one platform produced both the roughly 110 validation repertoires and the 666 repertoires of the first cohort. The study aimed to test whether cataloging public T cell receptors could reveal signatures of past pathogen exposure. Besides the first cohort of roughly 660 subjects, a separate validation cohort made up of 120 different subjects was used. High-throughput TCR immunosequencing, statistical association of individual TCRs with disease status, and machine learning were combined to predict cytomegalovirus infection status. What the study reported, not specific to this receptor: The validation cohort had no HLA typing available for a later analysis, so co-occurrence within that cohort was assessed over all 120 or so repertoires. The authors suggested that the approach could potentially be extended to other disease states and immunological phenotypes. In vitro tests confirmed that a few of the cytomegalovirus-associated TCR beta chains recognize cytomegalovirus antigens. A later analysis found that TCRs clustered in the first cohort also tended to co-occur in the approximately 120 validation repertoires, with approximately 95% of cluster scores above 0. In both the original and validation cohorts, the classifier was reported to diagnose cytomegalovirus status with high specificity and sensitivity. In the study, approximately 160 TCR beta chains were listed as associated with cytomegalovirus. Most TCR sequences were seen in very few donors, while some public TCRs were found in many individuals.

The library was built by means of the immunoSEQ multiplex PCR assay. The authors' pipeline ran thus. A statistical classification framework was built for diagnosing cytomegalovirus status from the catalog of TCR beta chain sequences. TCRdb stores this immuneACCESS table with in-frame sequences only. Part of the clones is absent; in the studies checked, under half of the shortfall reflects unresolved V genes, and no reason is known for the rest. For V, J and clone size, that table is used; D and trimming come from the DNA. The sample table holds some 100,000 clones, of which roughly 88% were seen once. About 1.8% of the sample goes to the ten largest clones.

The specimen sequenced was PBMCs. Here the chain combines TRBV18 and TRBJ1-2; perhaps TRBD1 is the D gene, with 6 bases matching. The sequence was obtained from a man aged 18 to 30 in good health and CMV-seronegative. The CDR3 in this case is CASSPPMGIVSGQNNYGYTF. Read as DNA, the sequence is TGTGCCAGCTCACCACCGATGGGCATCGTGTCTGGACAGAATAACTATGGCTACACCTTC.